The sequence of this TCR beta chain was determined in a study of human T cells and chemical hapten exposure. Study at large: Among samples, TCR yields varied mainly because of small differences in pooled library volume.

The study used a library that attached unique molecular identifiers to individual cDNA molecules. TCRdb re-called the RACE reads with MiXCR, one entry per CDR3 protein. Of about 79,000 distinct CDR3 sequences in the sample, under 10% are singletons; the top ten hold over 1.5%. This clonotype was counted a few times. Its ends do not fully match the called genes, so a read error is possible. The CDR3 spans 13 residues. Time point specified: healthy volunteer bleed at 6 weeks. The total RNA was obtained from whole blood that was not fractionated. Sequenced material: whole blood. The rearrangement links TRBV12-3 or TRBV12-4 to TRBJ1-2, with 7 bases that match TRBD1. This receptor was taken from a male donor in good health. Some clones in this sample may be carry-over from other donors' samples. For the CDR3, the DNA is TGTGCCAGCAGTACGGACAGGAGTCAGAGGCCGCCCTTC. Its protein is CASSTDRSQRPPF.